These 27 T cell receptor beta chains originate from one sample sequenced in a study of control samples from healthy donors and cancer patients. The data were produced by immunoSEQ multiplex PCR, yet TCRdb's version contains in-frame clones alone and is incomplete. The table includes 80,000 or so clones, around 92% detected once. The sample comprised blood. Receptors were obtained from a man in his fifties or sixties in good health.

V is TRBV28 and J is TRBJ2-7, with D perhaps matching TRBD1 or TRBD2 (5 bases each). Germline V lookup: CDR1 MDHEN, CDR2 SYDVKM. The CDR3 runs to 14 residues. The V gene lost 5 bases and the J gene lost 0 bases, with 11 bases spanning the gap. CDR3 loop: CASSPAGTSYEQYF. The DNA of the CDR3 is TGTGCCAGCAGTCCAGCCGGGACCTCCTACGAGCAGTACTTC.

This clone was detected only once. The genes are TRBV30 and TRBJ1-6; 8 bases map to TRBD1. The germline V gene encodes CDR1 GTSNPN and CDR2 SVGIG (reference sequence). CDR3 length: 17 residues. Germline trimming cut 0 bases from V and 9 bases from J; bases unmatched to any gene: 13. CDR3 loop: CAWSVQGGRQDSSPLHF. The CDR3 bases are TGTGCCTGGAGTGTACAGGGGGGGCGACAGGACAGTTCACCCCTCCACTTT.

The V and J genes are TRBV3-1 (or the pseudogene TRBV3-2) and TRBJ2-3; D remains ambiguous. This CDR3 has 15 residues. Per germline, CDR1 LGHDT and CDR2 YNNKEL (reference sequence). Trimming took 1 base from V and 0 from J, leaving 8 bases between them. As DNA, the CDR3 is TGTGCCAGCAGCCAAGTTGTTAGCAGCACAGATACGCAGTATTTT. Its translation: CASSQVVSSTDTQYF.

The chain joins TRBV5-1 to TRBJ2-7; D tentatively fits TRBD1 or TRBD2 (6 bases each). The V gene's germline CDR1 is SGHRS and CDR2 YFSETQ. The CDR3 extends over 14 amino acids. The germline V and J ends were trimmed by 6 bases and 2 bases, with 15 bases remaining between them. The CDR3 DNA follows: TGCGCCAGCAACCAATATGGGGGGCCCTACGAGCAGTACTTC. Residues: CASNQYGGPYEQYF.

In regard to this clone: The junction and the germline gene differ at one end; a read error may be behind it. The chain employs TRBV4-1 and TRBJ1-2; D gene uncertain. In germline, CDR1 is MGHRA, CDR2 YSYEKL. This CDR3 region has 14 residues. In nucleotides, the CDR3 is TGCGCCAGCAGCGAAGATGACGGGGTCCGAGGCTACACCTTC. It specifies CASSEDDGVRGYTF.

This clone showed up just once. The rearrangement joins TRBV4-1 to TRBJ1-6, with TRBD1 identical over 11 bases. Trimming cost V 5 bases and J 6 bases; bases outside gene matches: 9. CDR1 MGHRA and CDR2 YSYEKL come from the germline V gene. CDR3 length: 17 amino acids. This CDR3 is CASSSYGQGAFNSPLHF. The CDR3 DNA is TGCGCCAGCAGCTCTTATGGACAGGGGGCCTTTAATTCACCCCTCCACTTT.

The rearrangement links TRBV6-1 to TRBJ1-6; D unresolved. Trimming pared 2 bases from V and 7 bases from J, leaving 12 bases between. This CDR3 region has 15 residues. Germline V gives CDR1 MNHNS, CDR2 SASEGT. CDR3 sequence reads: CASSERRFQNSPLHF. In DNA, the CDR3 is TGTGCCAGCAGTGAAAGGCGGTTTCAGAATTCACCCCTCCACTTT.

J is TRBJ1-2 and V is TRBV7-8; D remains unclear. Germline loops: CDR1 SGHVS, CDR2 FQNEAQ. The CDR3 extends over 14 amino acids. The V and J ends lost 3 bases and 0 bases respectively, with 8 bases between them. The chain's CDR3 is CASSFDRTNYGYTF. For the CDR3, the DNA is TGTGCCAGCAGCTTTGACCGGACTAACTATGGCTACACCTTC.

V is TRBV6-5 and J is TRBJ1-1; tentative D call: TRBD1 (6 bases). The CDR3 covers 15 residues. From germline, CDR1 is MNHEY and CDR2 SVGAGI. V was clipped by 0 bases and J by 0 bases, with 8 bases between them. The CDR3 here is CASSYSWTVNTEAFF. For the CDR3, the DNA is TGTGCCAGCAGTTACTCGTGGACAGTGAACACTGAAGCTTTCTTT.

The chain has TRBV6-5 and TRBJ1-1; 8 nucleotides align to TRBD1. In germline, CDR1 is MNHEY, CDR2 SVGAGI. The CDR3 covers 15 residues. V trimming: 6 bases; J trimming: 0 bases; junction bases outside the gene matches: 6. CDR3 sequence reads: CASSTLQGVNTEAFF. DNA for the CDR3: TGTGCCAGCAGCACCCTACAGGGGGTGAACACTGAAGCTTTCTTT.

V gene TRBV24-1 combines with J gene TRBJ1-5; unclear D gene. The CDR3 sequence is 15 residues long. CDR1 KGHDR and CDR2 SFDVKD come from the germline V gene. The V end lost 4 bases, the J end lost 0 bases, and 9 bases lay between the germline ends. The CDR3 DNA sequence: TGTGCCACCAGTGACCGACGTCTTAGCAATCAGCCCCAGCATTTT. Translated, it gives CATSDRRLSNQPQHF.

This rearrangement joins TRBV20-1 to TRBJ1-1; unclear D gene. The V end was cut by 3 bases, the J end by 1 base, with 9 bases between. Germline CDR1 is DFQATT and CDR2 is SNEGSKA (reference sequence). The CDR3 runs 13 residues. The CDR3 loop is CSASPGWNTEAFF. As DNA, the CDR3 is TGCAGTGCTAGTCCCGGGTGGAACACTGAAGCTTTCTTT.

The chain joins TRBV9 to TRBJ2-7; 10 bases fit TRBD1. The germline V gene has CDR1 SGDLS and CDR2 YYNGEE. V shed 2 bases, J shed 3 bases, and the junction held 5 bases outside the gene matches. The length of the CDR3 is 15 residues. The DNA of the CDR3 is TGTGCCAGCAGCGTGGGACAGGGGATAGGCTACGAGCAGTACTTC. Translated: CASSVGQGIGYEQYF.

This clone is medium-sized within its sample. The gene calls are TRBV9 and TRBJ2-2; 11 bases align to TRBD2. This CDR3 contains 18 residues. In germline, CDR1 is SGDLS, CDR2 YYNGEE. The V and J ends lost 4 bases and 6 bases, in that order; junction bases with no gene match: 14. The CDR3 region has the DNA TGTGCCAGCAGCCCGATCTGGGGTAGCGGGGGGGCACCCGGGGAGCTGTTTTTT. This translates into CASSPIWGSGGAPGELFF.

This clone was detected only once. The chain joins TRBV2 to TRBJ2-5, with TRBD2 as a possible D gene (6 bases). Trimming took 6 bases from V and 2 from J, leaving 16 bases between them. Germline CDR1 SNHLY, CDR2 FYNNEI. This CDR3 is built from 15 residues. In DNA, the CDR3 is TGTGCCAGCAGCGCCACGGGACTCCCACAAGAGACCCAGTACTTC. Protein sequence: CASSATGLPQETQYF.

The genes are TRBV30 and TRBJ2-3, with D unclear. V dropped 5 bases and J dropped 4 bases, with 10 bases sitting between them. CDR1 GTSNPN and CDR2 SVGIG come from the germline V gene (reference sequence). This CDR3 comprises 12 residues. The CDR3 coding sequence is TGTGCCTGGGATGGGATCGCAGATACGCAGTATTTT. Protein: CAWDGIADTQYF.

This chain links TRBV6-5 with TRBJ2-7; 8 bases fit TRBD2. V gave up 8 bases and J gave up 0 bases; unmatched junction bases: 6. Per the germline V gene, CDR1 is MNHEY and CDR2 is SVGAGI. The CDR3 totals 14 residues. Written as DNA, the CDR3 is TGTGCCAGCGCGATTAGCGGGGACTCCTACGAGCAGTACTTC. This encodes CASAISGDSYEQYF.

The chain joins TRBV29-1 to TRBJ1-4; tentative D call: TRBD1 (6 bases). The CDR3 length is 13 residues. Germline lookup yields CDR1 SQVTM and CDR2 ANQGSEA. V gave up 3 bases and J gave up 7 bases, with 12 bases separating them. The CDR3: CSVDGGAGEKLFF. The CDR3, as DNA: TGCAGCGTTGACGGGGGCGCGGGTGAAAAACTGTTTTTT.

The chain couples TRBV5-1 to TRBJ2-1, with 10 bases identical to TRBD2. CDR3 length: 16 amino acids. J gave up 9 bases and V 2 bases, and 11 bases lay outside the gene matches. Germline V gene sequence: CDR1 SGHRS, CDR2 YFSETQ. The CDR3 loop is CASSLRSGGVIGEQFF. CDR3 sequence (DNA): TGCGCCAGCAGCTTAAGGAGCGGGGGGGTCATTGGTGAGCAGTTCTTC.

The chain uses TRBV6-4 and TRBJ1-2; D possibly corresponds to TRBD1 (5 bases). V lost 2 bases and J 7 bases, leaving 11 bases between the germline ends. Germline CDR1 and CDR2: MRHNA and SNTAGT. This CDR3 is built from 13 residues. The CDR3 loop reads CASSDQGGRGYTF. CDR3 sequence (DNA): TGTGCCAGCAGTGACCAGGGAGGGCGTGGCTACACCTTC.

V and J are TRBV5-4 and TRBJ1-2; 9 nucleotides line up with TRBD1. The CDR3 covers 15 residues. V was clipped by 4 bases and J by 6 bases; unmatched bases: 10. Germline loops: CDR1 SGHNT, CDR2 YYREEE (reference sequence). CDR3 loop: CASSPPGQGRNGYTF. The CDR3 DNA reads as TGTGCCAGCAGCCCCCCGGGACAGGGAAGAAATGGCTACACCTTC.

The chain uses TRBV12-3 or TRBV12-4 and TRBJ2-7; D is undetermined. This CDR3 comprises 13 residues. V was clipped by 0 bases and J by 4 bases, with 7 bases between them. The CDR3: CASSLAAAYEQYF. The CDR3 DNA reads TGTGCCAGCAGTTTAGCGGCAGCTTACGAGCAGTACTTC.

The V and J genes are TRBV6-6 and TRBJ1-1; 10 bases agree with TRBD1. The V and J ends lost 5 bases and 3 bases, in that order; junction bases with no gene match: 6. Germline-derived CDR1 and CDR2 are MNHNY and SVGAGI (reference sequence). There are 15 residues in the CDR3. This CDR3 reads CASSPPGQGYTEAFF. Written as DNA, the CDR3 is TGTGCCAGCAGTCCCCCGGGACAGGGGTACACTGAAGCTTTCTTT.

The chain is built from TRBV6-5 and TRBJ2-3, with 9 bases fitting TRBD1. The CDR3 is 14 residues long. V lost 6 bases, J lost 1 base, and 2 bases stayed unmatched. Germline V gene lookup returns CDR1 MNHEY and CDR2 SVGAGI. The CDR3 DNA reads as TGTGCCAGCAGAAACAGGGGGCGCACAGATACGCAGTATTTT. It yields the protein CASRNRGRTDTQYF.

The chain combines TRBV5-1 with TRBJ1-2; D unresolved. This CDR3 is built from 14 residues. V lost 2 bases, J lost 4 bases, and 12 bases lay in between. Germline V gene lookup returns CDR1 SGHRS and CDR2 YFSETQ. The CDR3 DNA follows: TGCGCCAGCAGCTTAGGGTTACCTCGCTATGGCTACACCTTC. Encoded protein: CASSLGLPRYGYTF.

This sequence joins TRBV9 and TRBJ2-5; 10 bases match TRBD1. Germline V gives CDR1 SGDLS, CDR2 YYNGEE. This CDR3 spans 15 amino acids. V was clipped by 0 bases and J by 4 bases; unmatched bases: 3. The CDR3: CASSVGQGARETQYF. In DNA form, the CDR3 reads TGTGCCAGCAGCGTAGGACAGGGGGCCCGAGAGACCCAGTACTTC.

The chain's CDR3 is CASSIHTGAGTEAFF. The CDR3, as DNA: TGTGCCAGCAGCATACATACCGGGGCGGGCACTGAAGCTTTCTTT. This chain uses TRBV11-3 with TRBJ1-1, with D possibly being TRBD1 (5 bases). Trimming took off 5 bases at V and 4 bases at J, with 17 bases between the two ends. The CDR3 contains 15 residues. CDR1 is SGHNT, CDR2 YENEEA, per germline.